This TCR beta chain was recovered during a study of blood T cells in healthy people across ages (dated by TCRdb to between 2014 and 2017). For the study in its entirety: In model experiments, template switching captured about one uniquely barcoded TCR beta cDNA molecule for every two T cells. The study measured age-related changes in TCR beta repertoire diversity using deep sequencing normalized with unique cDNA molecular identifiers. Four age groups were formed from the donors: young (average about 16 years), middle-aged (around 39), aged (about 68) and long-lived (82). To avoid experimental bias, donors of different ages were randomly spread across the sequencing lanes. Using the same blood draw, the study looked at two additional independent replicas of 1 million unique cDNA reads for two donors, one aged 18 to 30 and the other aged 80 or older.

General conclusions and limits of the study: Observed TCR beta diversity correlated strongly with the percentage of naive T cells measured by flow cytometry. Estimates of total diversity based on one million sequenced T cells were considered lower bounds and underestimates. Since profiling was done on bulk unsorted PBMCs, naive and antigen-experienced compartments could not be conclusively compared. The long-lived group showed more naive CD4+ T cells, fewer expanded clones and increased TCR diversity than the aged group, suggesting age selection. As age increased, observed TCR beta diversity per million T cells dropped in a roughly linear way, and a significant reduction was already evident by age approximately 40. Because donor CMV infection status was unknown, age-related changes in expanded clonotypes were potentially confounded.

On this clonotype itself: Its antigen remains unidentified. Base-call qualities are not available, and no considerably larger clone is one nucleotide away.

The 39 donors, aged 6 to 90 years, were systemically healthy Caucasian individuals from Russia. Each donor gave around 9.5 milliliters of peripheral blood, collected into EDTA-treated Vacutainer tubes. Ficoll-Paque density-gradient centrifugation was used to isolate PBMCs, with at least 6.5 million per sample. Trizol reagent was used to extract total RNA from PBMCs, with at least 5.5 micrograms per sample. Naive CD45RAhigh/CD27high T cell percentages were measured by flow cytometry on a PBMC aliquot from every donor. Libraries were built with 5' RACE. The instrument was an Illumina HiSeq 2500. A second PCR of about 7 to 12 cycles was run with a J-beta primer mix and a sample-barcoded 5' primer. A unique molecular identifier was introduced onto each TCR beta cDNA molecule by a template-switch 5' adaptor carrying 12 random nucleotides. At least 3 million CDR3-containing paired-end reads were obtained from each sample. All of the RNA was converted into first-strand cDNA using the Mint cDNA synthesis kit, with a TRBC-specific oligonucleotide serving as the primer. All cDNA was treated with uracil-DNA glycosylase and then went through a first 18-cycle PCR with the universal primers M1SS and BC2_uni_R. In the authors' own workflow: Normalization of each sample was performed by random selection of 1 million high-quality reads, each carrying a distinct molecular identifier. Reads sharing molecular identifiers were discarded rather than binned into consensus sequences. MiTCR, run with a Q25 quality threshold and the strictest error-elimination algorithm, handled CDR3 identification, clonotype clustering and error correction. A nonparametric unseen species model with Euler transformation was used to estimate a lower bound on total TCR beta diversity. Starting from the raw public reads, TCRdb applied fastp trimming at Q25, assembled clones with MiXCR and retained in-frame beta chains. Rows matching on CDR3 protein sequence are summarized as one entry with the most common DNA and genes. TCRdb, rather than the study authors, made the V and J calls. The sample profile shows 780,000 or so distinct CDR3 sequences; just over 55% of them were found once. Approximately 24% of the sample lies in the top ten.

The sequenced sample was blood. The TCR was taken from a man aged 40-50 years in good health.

This receptor carries the CDR3 CASNPAGLYNEQFF. At the DNA level, the sequence is TGTGCCAGCAACCCCGCGGGACTTTACAATGAGCAGTTCTTC. The sequence joins TRBV12-3 or TRBV12-4 to TRBJ2-1; the D gene is perhaps TRBD2, on 6 matching bases. V lost 7 bases and J lost 4 bases; the stretch between them is 14 bases long. The CDR3, cysteine through phenylalanine, is 14 amino acids long. Left in the record is the CDR3 DNA by itself, 42 bases read in frame from the first base.